This TCR beta chain is from a study of T cells in localized non-small cell lung cancer. Germline CDR1 and CDR2: SGHDT and YYEEEE. The CDR3 length is 14 residues. V shed 3 bases, J shed 7 bases, and the junction held 8 bases outside the gene matches. General observations from the study: Longer overall survival was seen with higher T cell density measured in blood.

Sequenced by immunoSEQ multiplex PCR; TCRdb stores in-frame clones only, minus some. The sample has some 51,000 clones, just over 85% seen once. On this clone: What it binds is not known.

The chain combines TRBV5-6 with TRBJ1-1, with TRBD1 identical over 8 bases. This receptor was taken from a woman between 35 and 70 years old with stage I lung adenocarcinoma. The material sequenced was peripheral blood, taken before any cancer treatment. The CDR3 DNA is TGTGCCAGCAGCTGGCAGACAGGGGAAGGTGAAGCTTTCTTT. Translated: CASSWQTGEGEAFF.